This T cell receptor (beta chain) was documented in a study of cytomegalovirus exposure and HLA in healthy donors. Overall study results and limits: A classifier reportedly called cytomegalovirus status with high sensitivity and specificity. Many donors carried some public TCRs, although rarity characterized most TCR sequences. It is likely that the observed cluster of highly shared sequence variants was a sequencing artifact.

Trimming removed 5 bases from V and 7 bases from J; junction bases left unmatched: 16. The CDR3 has 18 amino acids. Looked up from germline, CDR1 is LGHNA and CDR2 is YNFKEQ. PCR employed 60 Vbeta and 13 Jbeta primers. The assay was immunoSEQ multiplex PCR, and TCRdb's table has in-frame clones only and misses some. The repertoire holds 300,000 or so clones, approximately 85% seen once, with 2% to 2.5% in the top ten. Each donor's status was that of a healthy bone marrow donor. Notes on this clone: Its antigen is unknown.

This TCR derives from a woman aged 40 to 50 in good health and CMV-seropositive. Sequencing was carried out using PBMCs. The rearrangement uses TRBV4-2 and TRBJ1-4; 10 nucleotides match TRBD1. DNA of the CDR3: TGTGCCAGCAGCGAAAGGATAGCGGAGGGACAGGGGTTTGAAAAACTGTTTTTT. Its protein product is CASSERIAEGQGFEKLFF.